The present T cell receptor beta chain was sequenced within a study of technical replicates of blood from a handful of donors listed by TCRdb under 2017. Comment on this clone: Its antigen specificity is not known. No base qualities exist here, and no much larger clone lies one base off it.

The CDR3, cysteine through phenylalanine, is 16 amino acids long. Only the CDR3 DNA is retained, 48 bases long and in frame from the first base. The junction shows trimming of 0 bases on V and 5 bases on J, plus 14 bases between the germline ends. CDR1 and CDR2 (SGDLS, YYNGEE) derive from the germline V gene. The library was generated by the immunoSEQ multiplex PCR assay. TCRdb mirrors the immuneACCESS table, restricted to in-frame sequences. Some clones are absent from its copies; in checked studies, under half trace to an unresolved V gene, and the reason for the others is unknown. This sample has approximately 70,000 clones in its table, and 95% to 98% of those were observed once. The top ten constitute over 0.15% of the sample.

The TCR was taken from a human donor in good health. The sequenced sample was T cells isolated from PBMCs. The sequence is built from TRBV9 and TRBJ2-2; TRBD1 could be the D gene, as 6 bases match. The CDR3 reads CASSVDGGASTGELFF. The bases read TGTGCCAGCAGCGTAGATGGGGGCGCGTCTACCGGGGAGCTGTTTTTT. Joined to the reference TRBV9 and TRBJ2-2 proteins, this CDR3 gives the full variable domain: DSGVTQTPKHLITATGQRVTLRCSPRSGDLSVYWYQQSLDQGLQFLIQYYNGEERAKGNILERFSAQQFPDLHSELNLSSLELGDSALYFCASSVDGGASTGELFFGEGSRLTVL.